These T cell receptor beta chains were read from a single sample in a study of cytomegalovirus exposure and HLA in healthy donors. Clones were sequenced by immunoSEQ multiplex PCR, and TCRdb holds only the in-frame ones, with some missing. Of about 130,000 clones in the sample, roughly four fifths were seen once. The material sequenced was PBMCs. These TCRs come from a male donor in good health and CMV-seronegative. Both conserved end residues are part of each CDR3. D genes are given only for firm matches. Expanded clones are given a class, and other clones once, few, many or no size at all.

clone_size j_call d_call cdr3_length v_call cdr3_nt cdr3_aa
- TRBJ1-6 - 15 TRBV4-1 TGCGCCAGCAGCCAAGATCGGACAGTTAATTCACCCCTCCACTTT CASSQDRTVNSPLHF
- TRBJ2-3 TRBD1 15 TRBV4-1 TGCGCCAGCAGCCAACCGACAGGGAAGAGTGATACGCAGTATTTT CASSQPTGKSDTQYF
- TRBJ2-1 TRBD2 18 TRBV28 TGTGCCAGCAGTTTATCCCCTTCCCGGGAGGGACCAATGGATGAGCAGTTCTTC CASSLSPSREGPMDEQFF
- TRBJ2-4 TRBD1 22 TRBV28 TGTGCCAGCAGGTTAGGGTCCGGGACAGGGGGCCCTAGACAACTAGCCAAAAACATTCAGTACTTC CASRLGSGTGGPRQLAKNIQYF
- TRBJ1-5 TRBD1 15 TRBV7-2 TGTGCCAGCAGCCCGGGACAGGGGAACAATCAACCCCAGCATTTT CASSPGQGNNQPQHF
- TRBJ2-7 TRBD2 16 TRBV4-1 TGCGCCAGCAGCCACCGGGCTAGCGGGTCGACCTACGAGCAGTACTTC CASSHRASGSTYEQYF
- TRBJ1-4 - 15 TRBV7-2 TGTGCCAGCAGCTTAGGTTCAGGGACTAATGAAAAACTGTTTTTT CASSLGSGTNEKLFF
- TRBJ1-1 TRBD1 15 TRBV11-2 TGTGCCAGCAGCTTAGATGGGGCAGGGGGCTCTGAAGCTTTCTTT CASSLDGAGGSEAFF
- TRBJ1-5 - 14 TRBV6-6 TGTGCCAGCAGTTACTCGGAGGGGTTTCAGCCCCAGCATTTT CASSYSEGFQPQHF
once TRBJ2-1 - 15 TRBV5-6 TGTGCCAGCAGCTTGATGGGAGGTCCCGACAATGAGCAGTTCTTC CASSLMGGPDNEQFF
- TRBJ2-1 TRBD1 13 TRBV27 TGTGCCAGCAGTTCGGGACAGTACAATGAGCAGTTCTTC CASSSGQYNEQFF
- TRBJ2-1 TRBD2 16 TRBV4-1 TGCGCCAGCAGCCAAGAATGGACTAGCTCCTACAATGAGCAGTTCTTC CASSQEWTSSYNEQFF
- TRBJ1-1 - 13 TRBV27 TGTGCCAGCAGTTTCGGGGGAGGCACTGAAGCTTTCTTT CASSFGGGTEAFF
- TRBJ1-6 TRBD1 15 TRBV27 TGTGCCAGCAGTTTAGCAGGGGGCGAGGCTTCACCCCTCCACTTT CASSLAGGEASPLHF
- TRBJ2-1 - 16 TRBV7-7 TGTGCTAGCAGCTTAAACCAGGGGACCCCAGGCAATGAGCAGTTCTTC CASSLNQGTPGNEQFF
- TRBJ1-2 TRBD1 17 TRBV27 TGTGCCAGCAGTTTCTTCCCCCACAATGGGGCAGGGGGTGGCTACACCTTC CASSFFPHNGAGGGYTF
few TRBJ2-3 - 18 TRBV15 TGTGCCACCAGCAGAGCTAATAGCGGAGAAGCTAGCACAGATACGCAGTATTTT CATSRANSGEASTDTQYF
- TRBJ2-5 - 16 TRBV11-2 TGTGCCAGCAGCCCGGGGAAGGGATCTATGTGGGAGACCCAGTACTTC CASSPGKGSMWETQYF
once TRBJ2-7 TRBD2 17 TRBV30 TGTGCCTGGAGTGTAGAGGCCCTAACGGGACTAGCCTACGAGCAGTACTTC CAWSVEALTGLAYEQYF
- TRBJ2-7 TRBD2 15 TRBV7-9 TGTGCCAGCAGCACCGGGCCGGGACTAGTTGTCGAGCAGTACTTC CASSTGPGLVVEQYF
- TRBJ2-3 - 14 TRBV5-1 TGCGCCAGCAGCTTTCGGGGTCCCACAGATACGCAGTATTTT CASSFRGPTDTQYF
once TRBJ1-3 TRBD1 14 TRBV2 TGTGCCAGCAGTTCAGGGGGCGGGGGAAACACCATATATTTT CASSSGGGGNTIYF
- TRBJ2-1 TRBD2 20 TRBV10-3 TGTGCCATCAGTGAGTCGACCTGGGACAGAGGACTAGCGTCCTACAATGAGCAGTTCTTC CAISESTWDRGLASYNEQFF
- TRBJ2-7 - 13 TRBV6-6 TGTGCCAGCAGTTACGGGCTAACTGACGAGCAGTACTTC CASSYGLTDEQYF
- TRBJ2-3 TRBD1 16 TRBV29-1 TGCAGCGTTGTTTCCGCGACAGGGGAAGTCACAGATACGCAGTATTTT CSVVSATGEVTDTQYF
- TRBJ2-3 TRBD2 15 TRBV19 TGTGCCAGTAGTAACCTAGCGGCTAACACAGATACGCAGTATTTT CASSNLAANTDTQYF
- TRBJ2-2 - 17 TRBV6-1 TGTGCCAGCAGTGCGGCTCTTGGGGGACAGAACACCGGGGAGCTGTTTTTT CASSAALGGQNTGELFF
- TRBJ2-7 - 15 TRBV5-1 TGCGCCAGCAGCTTTTCCACCGGACAGTATTACGAGCAGTACTTC CASSFSTGQYYEQYF
- TRBJ1-6 TRBD1 15 TRBV27 TGTGCCAGCAAACAGGGGGCACTCTATAATTCACCCCTCCACTTT CASKQGALYNSPLHF
- TRBJ1-4 - 13 TRBV2 TGTGCCAGCAGCCCAGGGAGGGATGAAAAACTGTTTTTT CASSPGRDEKLFF
- TRBJ1-4 TRBD1 16 TRBV18 TGTGCCAGCTCACCACCGACAGGGGCGTCGAATCAAAAACTGTTTTTT CASSPPTGASNQKLFF
- TRBJ2-3 TRBD2 16 TRBV5-5 TGTGCCAGCAGCTTGGTACTAGCGGGCCTTACAGATACGCAGTATTTT CASSLVLAGLTDTQYF
- TRBJ2-1 - 15 TRBV2 TGTGCCAGCAGCTCCGGGATCACCCCAAACAATGAGCAGTTCTTC CASSSGITPNNEQFF
- TRBJ2-3 TRBD2 15 TRBV27 TGTGCCAGCAGTCCACGGACTAGTAGTGCAGATACGCAGTATTTT CASSPRTSSADTQYF
few TRBJ2-6 TRBD2 17 TRBV28 TGTGCCAGCACTGGACTAGCGGGATTCTCTGGGGCCAACGTCCTGACTTTC CASTGLAGFSGANVLTF
- TRBJ2-5 - 14 TRBV12-5 TGTGCTAGTGGTGCCGGGGGGCTAGATGAGACCCAGTACTTC CASGAGGLDETQYF
- TRBJ2-2 - 15 TRBV6-4 TGTGCCAGCAGTGACTCGGGGGGGAACACCGGGGAGCTGTTTTTT CASSDSGGNTGELFF
- TRBJ1-4 - 14 TRBV7-2 TGTGCCAGCAGGCCTACAGGGACAAATGAAAAACTGTTTTTT CASRPTGTNEKLFF
few TRBJ2-1 - 15 TRBV19 TGTGCCAGTAGCGAAAGACAGAGGCCCTACAATGAGCAGTTCTTC CASSERQRPYNEQFF
- TRBJ1-2 TRBD1 15 TRBV28 TGTGCCAGCAGCCATCAGGGGGGAGCTAACTATGGCTACACCTTC CASSHQGGANYGYTF
few TRBJ2-3 TRBD2 16 TRBV13 TGTGCCAGCAGCCAATCGGGGGGGCTTCGCACAGATACGCAGTATTTT CASSQSGGLRTDTQYF
- TRBJ2-1 TRBD1 14 TRBV4-1 TGCGCCAGCAGCCAACCGACAGGGAACAATGAGCAGTTCTTC CASSQPTGNNEQFF
- TRBJ1-2 - 15 TRBV5-1 TGCGCCAGCAGCATCTCCCCCGGGACATCGAATTCCGACACCTTC CASSISPGTSNSDTF
- TRBJ1-4 TRBD1 17 TRBV5-5 TGTGCCAGCAGCTTGGGGGATTGGGACAGCGGTAATGAAAAACTGTTTTTT CASSLGDWDSGNEKLFF
- TRBJ2-1 TRBD2 15 TRBV2 TGTGCCAGCAGTGCTTTTAGCGGGAAAGCTAGTGAGCAGTTCTTC CASSAFSGKASEQFF
- TRBJ1-2 - 15 TRBV5-8 TGTGCCAGCAGCTTCCGGACAGAAGGAGTTGGTGGCTACACCTTC CASSFRTEGVGGYTF
- TRBJ1-1 - 12 TRBV28 TGTGCCAGCAGCCCTATACACTCGGGGGCTTTCTTT CASSPIHSGAFF
- TRBJ2-3 TRBD2 15 TRBV7-6 TGTGCCAGCAGCCTGAGCGGGACCCCATCGGATACGCAGTATTTT CASSLSGTPSDTQYF
many TRBJ1-1 TRBD1 17 TRBV7-9 TGTGCCAGCACCACAAGCGAAGGGGGCCTCATGAACACTGAAGCTTTCTTT CASTTSEGGLMNTEAFF
- TRBJ1-2 TRBD1 16 TRBV28 TGTGCCAGCAGTTGGGGACAGGACGAAGCTAACTATGGCTACACCTTC CASSWGQDEANYGYTF
- TRBJ1-5 TRBD1 16 TRBV28 TGTGCCAGCAGTCCTCAGGACAGGGCGGGCAATCAGCCCCAGCATTTT CASSPQDRAGNQPQHF
- TRBJ1-5 TRBD1 15 TRBV6-1 TGTGCCAGCAGGGACGGACAGGGGGGCAATCAGCCCCAGCATTTT CASRDGQGGNQPQHF
- TRBJ2-7 - 13 TRBV7-9 TGTGCCAGCAGCCCCACGAGCTCCTACGAGCAGTACTTC CASSPTSSYEQYF
- TRBJ1-6 - 16 TRBV5-8 TGTGCCAGCAGCTTGGACAGGGCACCCTATAATTCACCCCTCCACTTT CASSLDRAPYNSPLHF